Presented here are 20 T cell receptor beta chains from one specimen sequenced in a study of T-cell reconstitution after alpha-beta-depleted transplantation in children (dated by TCRdb to 2015 to 2016). Per the publication, the treatment or condition label means: allogeneic hematopoietic cell transplantation with graft depleted of TCRalphabeta T cells and CD19 B cells. The protocol used for the library was PCR. The sequencer was an Illumina HiSeq 2500. To normalize quantification of the TCRbeta repertoire, the TCR libraries were built with molecular barcoding that relied on unique molecular identifiers. TCRdb redid the processing of the public reads, applying fastp at Q25 and MiXCR, and retained in-frame beta chains. When rows share a CDR3 protein, they turn into one entry using the most common DNA and genes. Recorded for this sample are about 580,000 distinct CDR3 sequences; around 23% of them occurred a single time. The top ten constitute around an eighth of the sample.

The sequences come from PBMCs, mostly from graft donor cells, collected 360 days after TCRalphabeta/CD19-depleted stem cell transplant. Receptors originate from a boy under two years old who had a stem cell transplant for acute myeloid leukemia, so the T cells may come from the graft donor.

This clonotype was detected ten times or more. This chain links TRBV7-2 with TRBJ2-3; 9 bases are shared with TRBD1. Trimming took 3 bases from V and 0 from J; bases not matched to a gene: 1. The CDR3 is 15 residues long. Germline CDR1 and CDR2: SGHTA and FQGNSA. This CDR3 is CASSLDRGSTDTQYF. CDR3 DNA sequence: TGTGCCAGCAGCTTGGACAGGGGAAGCACAGATACGCAGTATTTT.

CDR3 in DNA: TGTGCCACCAGGGAGAGGGGGGCTCAAGAGACCCAGTACTTC. Translation gives CATRERGAQETQYF. The gene calls are TRBV15 and TRBJ2-5; D tentatively reads TRBD1 or TRBD2 (6 bases each). Germline-derived CDR1 and CDR2 are LNHNV and YYDKDF (reference sequence). This CDR3 has 14 residues. V was cut by 6 bases and J by 2 bases, with 13 bases left in between. The whole variable domain, filled in from reference TRBV15 and TRBJ2-5, reads DAMVIQNPRYQVTQFGKPVTLSCSQTLNHNVMYWYQQKSSQAPKLLFHYYDKDFNNEADTPDNFQSRRPNTSFCFLDIRSPGLGDTAMYLCATRERGAQETQYFGPGTRLLVL.

This clonotype was detected ten times or more. This chain connects TRBV20-1 to TRBJ2-5; possibly TRBD2 for D (6 bases). The V end was cut by 6 bases, the J end by 2 bases, with 13 bases between. Per the germline V gene, CDR1 is DFQATT and CDR2 is SNEGSKA (reference sequence). The length of the CDR3 is 13 residues. The CDR3: CSAPTGVQETQYF. CDR3 nucleotides: TGCAGTGCCCCGACGGGGGTTCAAGAGACCCAGTACTTC.

The chain recombines TRBV10-3 with TRBJ2-6, with no clear D. With 8 bases removed from V and 0 bases from J, the gap between germline ends came to 5 bases. This CDR3 spans 13 amino acids. CDR1 ENHRY and CDR2 SYGVKD come from the germline V gene. CDR3: CAIASSGANVLTF. CDR3 coding DNA: TGTGCCATCGCGAGCTCTGGGGCCAACGTCCTGACTTTC.

This clonotype has ten or more counts. The chain recombines TRBV5-1 with TRBJ1-5, with D possibly TRBD1 on 5 matching bases. V was pared by 0 bases and J by 3 bases, with 10 bases between. There are 15 residues in the CDR3. Germline-derived CDR1 and CDR2 are SGHRS and YFSETQ. CDR3 sequence: CASSLVRTNNQPQHF. The CDR3 nucleotides are TGCGCCAGCAGCTTGGTAAGGACAAACAATCAGCCCCAGCATTTT. The full variable domain, its missing parts supplied by reference TRBV5-1 and TRBJ1-5, is KAGVTQTPRYLIKTRGQQVTLSCSPISGHRSVSWYQQTPGQGLQFLFEYFSETQRNKGNFPGRFSGRQFSNSRSEMNVSTLELGDSALYLCASSLVRTNNQPQHFGDGTRLSIL.

In this sample, this clonotype turned up many times. This chain links TRBV29-1 with TRBJ1-2, with 7 bases aligning to TRBD1. This CDR3 is 14 amino acids long. The junction had 8 bases not matched to a gene; V was cut back by 4 bases and J by 3 bases. CDR1 is SQVTM and CDR2 is ANQGSEA in the germline V gene. CDR3 amino acids: CSVGGQYMDYGYTF. Here the CDR3 DNA reads TGCAGCGTTGGGGGACAGTATATGGACTATGGCTACACCTTC.

The rearrangement joins TRBV20-1 to TRBJ2-3; possibly TRBD2 for D (7 bases). The ends were cut back, 2 bases at V and 4 bases at J, with 13 bases in the middle. The CDR3 covers 14 residues. Germline loops: CDR1 DFQATT, CDR2 SNEGSKA (reference sequence). The CDR3: CSARFGGRSDTQYF. The DNA for the CDR3 is TGCAGTGCTAGATTCGGGGGGCGGTCAGATACGCAGTATTTT.

This clonotype has at least ten counts. This chain links TRBV29-1 with TRBJ2-7, with D unclear. Germline CDR1 is SQVTM and CDR2 is ANQGSEA. Trimming removed 0 bases at V and 0 bases at J, with 9 bases between. CDR3 size: 14 residues. DNA for the CDR3: TGCAGCGTTGAAGATCGTTGGAGCTCCTACGAGCAGTACGTC. Protein sequence: CSVEDRWSSYEQYV.

CDR3 protein: CASTTRDRDYNSPLHF. In DNA form, the CDR3 reads TGTGCCAGCACCACCCGGGACAGGGATTATAATTCACCCCTCCACTTT. The V call is TRBV7-9, the J call TRBJ1-6; 9 bases are a match to TRBD1. The germline V gene has CDR1 SEHNR and CDR2 FQNEAQ (reference sequence). V shed 7 bases, J shed 4 bases, and the junction held 8 bases outside the gene matches. The CDR3 spans 16 residues.

The V and J genes are TRBV2 and TRBJ2-1; D remains unclear. The V end was cut by 4 bases, the J end by 0 bases, with 10 bases between. The CDR3 sequence is 15 residues long. Germline V CDR1 and CDR2: SNHLY, FYNNEI. This chain's CDR3 is CASSATESSYNEQFF. In DNA, the CDR3 is TGTGCCAGCAGTGCGACTGAGAGCTCCTACAATGAGCAGTTCTTC.

J is TRBJ1-1 and V is TRBV5-1; possibly TRBD1 for D (5 bases). Germline lookup yields CDR1 SGHRS and CDR2 YFSETQ. This CDR3 has 14 residues. V was shortened by 3 bases and J by 8 bases, with 17 bases between the two germline ends. The CDR3 is CASSSSLGGGEAFF. CDR3 DNA sequence: TGCGCCAGCAGCTCATCTCTAGGTGGGGGGGAAGCTTTCTTT.

The chain's CDR3 is CAISETGGDEQFF. The CDR3 DNA sequence: TGTGCCATCAGTGAGACCGGGGGCGATGAGCAGTTCTTC. This chain links TRBV10-3 with TRBJ2-1; TRBD1 or TRBD2 may be the D gene (6 bases each). The V gene's germline CDR1 is ENHRY and CDR2 SYGVKD. CDR3 length equals 13 residues. The V end lost 2 bases, the J end lost 8 bases, and 10 bases lay between the germline ends.

The chain recombines TRBV4-3 with TRBJ2-2; 14 nucleotides agree with TRBD2. Germline CDR1 and CDR2: LGHNA and YSLEER. V lost 4 bases, J lost 5 bases, and 9 bases stayed unmatched. The CDR3 is made up of 18 amino acids. CDR3 in DNA: TGCGCCAGCAGCCGACTGACTAGCGGGGGGGCCTGGACCGGGGAGCTGTTTTTT. Translating gives CASSRLTSGGAWTGELFF.

The table lists this clonotype with a few counts. This chain uses TRBV7-9 with TRBJ2-1; tentatively, D is TRBD2 (6 bases). V shed 5 bases and J shed 7 bases, with 15 bases lying between them. The length of the CDR3 is 14 residues. The germline V gene encodes CDR1 SEHNR and CDR2 FQNEAQ (reference sequence). CDR3 nucleotide sequence: TGTGCCAGCAGCCGGAGGGACTTGAATAATGAGCAGTTCTTC. Translated, it gives CASSRRDLNNEQFF.

The chain recombines TRBV7-6 with TRBJ1-1; D may be TRBD1 (6 bases). Per the germline V gene, CDR1 is SGHVS and CDR2 is FNYEAQ. This CDR3 has 15 amino acids. Trimming removed 5 bases at V and 5 bases at J, with 18 bases between. CDR3 sequence: CASSQTWGADTEAFF. The CDR3 DNA sequence: TGTGCCAGCAGCCAGACATGGGGGGCGGATACTGAAGCTTTCTTT.

The gene calls are TRBV7-2 and TRBJ1-1; a weak D match, TRBD1 (6 bases). Germline CDR1 SGHTA, CDR2 FQGNSA. The V gene lost 5 bases and the J gene lost 11 bases, with 18 bases spanning the gap. The CDR3 runs 13 residues. Here the CDR3 reads CASSQPDRTYAFF. For the CDR3, the DNA is TGTGCCAGCAGCCAGCCGGACAGAACCTACGCTTTCTTT.

This clonotype came up many times. The rearrangement joins TRBV5-1 to TRBJ2-6; 11 nucleotides align to TRBD1. The CDR3 runs 18 residues. Looked up from germline, CDR1 is SGHRS and CDR2 is YFSETQ. V lost 3 bases, J lost 0 bases, and 5 bases stayed unmatched. The CDR3 DNA reads TGCGCCAGCAGCTCGGGGGGACAGGGGGTCTCTGGGGCCAACGTCCTGACTTTC. Its translation is CASSSGGQGVSGANVLTF.

This clonotype was recorded many times. The chain couples TRBV12-3 or TRBV12-4 to TRBJ2-5; no clear D gene. This CDR3 contains 12 residues. The V end was cut by 5 bases, the J end by 5 bases, with 9 bases between. CDR3 loop: CASSLNGETQYF. The CDR3 DNA sequence: TGTGCCAGCAGTCTCAATGGCGAGACCCAGTACTTC.

This clonotype was seen a few times. This chain connects TRBV25-1 to TRBJ2-5; D remains unclear. The CDR3 contains 15 residues. The V and J ends lost 6 bases and 5 bases respectively, with 19 bases between them. CDR1 and CDR2 from the germline V gene are MGHDK and SYGVNS. Here the CDR3 reads CASRDTRKLMETQYF. The CDR3 DNA sequence: TGTGCCAGCAGGGATACGAGAAAATTAATGGAGACCCAGTACTTC. Full variable domain (outside the CDR3, taken from reference TRBV25-1 and TRBJ2-5): EADIYQTPRYLVIGTGKKITLECSQTMGHDKMYWYQQDPGMELHLIHYSYGVNSTEKGDLSSESTVSRIRTEHFPLTLESARPSHTSQYLCASRDTRKLMETQYFGPGTRLLVL.

This clonotype was recorded a few times. The CDR3 loop reads CASSLTGGWDNEQFF. The CDR3 DNA follows: TGTGCCAGCAGCTTAACCGGGGGCTGGGACAATGAGCAGTTCTTC. V and J are TRBV11-2 and TRBJ2-1, with D tentatively TRBD1 or TRBD2 (6 bases each). The CDR3 consists of 15 residues. Germline V gene lookup returns CDR1 SGHAT and CDR2 FQNNGV. Trimming left V 2 bases short and J 5 bases short, with 13 bases between.